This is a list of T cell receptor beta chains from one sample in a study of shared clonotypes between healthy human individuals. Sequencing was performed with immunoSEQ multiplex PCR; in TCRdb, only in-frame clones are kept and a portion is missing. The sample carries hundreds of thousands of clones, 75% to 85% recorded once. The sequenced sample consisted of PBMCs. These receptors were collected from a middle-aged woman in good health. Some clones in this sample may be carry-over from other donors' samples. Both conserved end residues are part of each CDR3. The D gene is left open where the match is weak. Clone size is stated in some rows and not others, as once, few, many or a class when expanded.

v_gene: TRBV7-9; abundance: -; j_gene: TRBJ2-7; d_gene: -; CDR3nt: TGTGCCAGCAGCTTAATCGGGAGCTCCTACGAGCAGTACTTC; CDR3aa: CASSLIGSSYEQYF
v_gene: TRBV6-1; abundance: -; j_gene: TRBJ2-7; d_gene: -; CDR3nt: TGTGCCAGCAGTACGTCCAGGGCTTCCGAGCAGTACTTC; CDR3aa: CASSTSRASEQYF
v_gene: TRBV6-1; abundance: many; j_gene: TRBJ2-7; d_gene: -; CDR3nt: TGTGCCAGCAGTGAACCCTGGCCCAGCTCCTACGAGCAGTACTTC; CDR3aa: CASSEPWPSSYEQYF
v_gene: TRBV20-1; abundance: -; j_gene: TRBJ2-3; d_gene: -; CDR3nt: TGCAGTGCTAGAGTGGATACGCAGTATTTT; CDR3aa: CSARVDTQYF
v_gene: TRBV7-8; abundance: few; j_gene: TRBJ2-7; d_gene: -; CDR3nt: TGTGCCAGCAGCCAAAGGACACTCTACGAGCAGTACTTC; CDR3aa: CASSQRTLYEQYF
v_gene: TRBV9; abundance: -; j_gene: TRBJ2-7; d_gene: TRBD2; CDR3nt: TGTGCCAGCAGCAGACTAGCGGGAGAAAACGAGCAGTACTTC; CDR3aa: CASSRLAGENEQYF
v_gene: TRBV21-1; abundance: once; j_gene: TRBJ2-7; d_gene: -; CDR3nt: TGTGCCAGCAGCGAGGACTGTTCGAGGTACTTC; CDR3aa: CASSEDCSRYF
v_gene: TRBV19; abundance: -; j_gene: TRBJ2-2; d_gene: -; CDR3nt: TGTGCCAGTAGTATGGGCACCGGGGAGCTGTTTTTT; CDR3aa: CASSMGTGELFF
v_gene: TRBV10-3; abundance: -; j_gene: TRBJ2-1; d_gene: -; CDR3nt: TGTGCCATCGAAGGGACTGGAGGGAATGAGCAGTTCTTC; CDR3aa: CAIEGTGGNEQFF
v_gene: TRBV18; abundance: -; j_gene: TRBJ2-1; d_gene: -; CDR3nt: TGTGCCAGCTCACCCTTGTCGACAGCCTACAATGAGCAGTTCTTC; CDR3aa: CASSPLSTAYNEQFF
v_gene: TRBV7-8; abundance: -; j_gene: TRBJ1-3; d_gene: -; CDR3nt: TGTGCCAGCAGCGGGAACCGGGCGGCAAAAGGGAACACCATATATTTT; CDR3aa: CASSGNRAAKGNTIYF
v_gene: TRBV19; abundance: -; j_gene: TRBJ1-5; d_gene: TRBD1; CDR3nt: TGTGCCAGTAGTATAGGCACAGGGGATCAGCCCCAGCATTTT; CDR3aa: CASSIGTGDQPQHF
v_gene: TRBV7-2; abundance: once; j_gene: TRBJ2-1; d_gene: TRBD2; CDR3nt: TGTGCCAGCAGCTTAGGACTAGCGGGAGCATGGGAGCAGTTCTTC; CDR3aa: CASSLGLAGAWEQFF
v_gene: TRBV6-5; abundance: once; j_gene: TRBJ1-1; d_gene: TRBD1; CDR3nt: TGTGCCAGCAGTCTCCGGACAGGGAACACTGAAGCTTTCTTT; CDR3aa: CASSLRTGNTEAFF
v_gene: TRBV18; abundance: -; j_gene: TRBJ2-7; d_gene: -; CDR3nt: TGTGCCAGCTCATCGGAACAGGGATACGAGCAGTACTTC; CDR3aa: CASSSEQGYEQYF
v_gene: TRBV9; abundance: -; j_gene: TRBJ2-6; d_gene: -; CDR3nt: TGTGCCAGCAGCGGCAACGGGGTGCCTGGGGCCAACGTCCTGACTTTC; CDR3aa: CASSGNGVPGANVLTF
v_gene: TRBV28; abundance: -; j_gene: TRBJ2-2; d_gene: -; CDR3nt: TGTGCCAGCAGTTTGCGGGCCTCGCGACGGACCGGGGAGCTGTTTTTT; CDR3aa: CASSLRASRRTGELFF
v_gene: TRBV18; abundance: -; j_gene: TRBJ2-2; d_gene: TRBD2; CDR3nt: TGTGCCAGCTCACCACGGGCGGGAGTCATCGGGGAGCTGTTTTTT; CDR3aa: CASSPRAGVIGELFF
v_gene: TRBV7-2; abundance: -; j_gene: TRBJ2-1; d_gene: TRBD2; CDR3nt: TGTGCCAGCAGCCCGACTAGCGGGAAATACAATGAGCAGTTCTTC; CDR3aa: CASSPTSGKYNEQFF
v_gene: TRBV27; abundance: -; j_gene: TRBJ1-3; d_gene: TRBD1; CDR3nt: TGTGCCAGCAGGCGGACAGGATGGGGCCCTGGAAACACCATATATTTT; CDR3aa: CASRRTGWGPGNTIYF
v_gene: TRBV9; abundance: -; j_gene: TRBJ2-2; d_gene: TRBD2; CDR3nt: TGTGCCAGCAGCCAACCTAGCGGGTCGTCCGGGGAGCTGTTTTTT; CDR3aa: CASSQPSGSSGELFF
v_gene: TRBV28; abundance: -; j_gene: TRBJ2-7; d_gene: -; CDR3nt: TGTGCCAGCAGGATAAGACGAAACAGGGACGAGCAGTACTTC; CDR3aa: CASRIRRNRDEQYF
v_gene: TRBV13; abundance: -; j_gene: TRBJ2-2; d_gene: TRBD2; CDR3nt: TGTGCCAGCAATATACTCGGGAGCGGGAGTAGCTCCGGGGAGCTGTTTTTT; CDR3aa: CASNILGSGSSSGELFF
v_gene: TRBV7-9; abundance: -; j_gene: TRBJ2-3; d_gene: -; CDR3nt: TGTGCCAGCAGCCCCCCCCGGGTGAGGCACATGGATACGCAGTATTTT; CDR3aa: CASSPPRVRHMDTQYF
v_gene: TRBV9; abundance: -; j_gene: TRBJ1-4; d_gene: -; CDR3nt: TGTGCCAGCAGCGTAGGTGGAACAGGGAAAGGAAAACTGTTTTTT; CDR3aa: CASSVGGTGKGKLFF
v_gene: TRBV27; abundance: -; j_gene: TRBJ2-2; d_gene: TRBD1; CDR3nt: TGTGCCAGCAGTAGGACAGGGCTCACCGGGGAGCTGTTTTTT; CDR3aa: CASSRTGLTGELFF
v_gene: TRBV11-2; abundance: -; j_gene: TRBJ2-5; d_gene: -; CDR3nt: TGTGCCAGCGGGATTGGGTTAGAGACCCAGTACTTC; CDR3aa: CASGIGLETQYF
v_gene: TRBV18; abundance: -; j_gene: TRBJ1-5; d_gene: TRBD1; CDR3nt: TGTGCCAGCTCAGCTGACAGGGGAGGCAATCAGCCCCAGCATTTT; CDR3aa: CASSADRGGNQPQHF
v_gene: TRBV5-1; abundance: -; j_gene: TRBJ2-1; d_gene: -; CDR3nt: TGCGCCAGCAGCCTGGACAGTAACAATGAGCAGTTCTTC; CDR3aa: CASSLDSNNEQFF
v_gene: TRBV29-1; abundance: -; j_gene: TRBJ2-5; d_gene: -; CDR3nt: TGCAGCGAGTCCCGGGACCTTCAAGAGACCCAGTACTTC; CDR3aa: CSESRDLQETQYF
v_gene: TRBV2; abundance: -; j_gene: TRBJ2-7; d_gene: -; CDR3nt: TGTGCCAGCAGTCCCCGGACTTCCACCTACGAGCAGTACTTC; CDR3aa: CASSPRTSTYEQYF
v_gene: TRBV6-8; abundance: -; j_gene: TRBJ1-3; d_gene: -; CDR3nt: TGTGCCAGCAGCCGGGGGACAGGAAACACCATATATTTT; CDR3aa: CASSRGTGNTIYF
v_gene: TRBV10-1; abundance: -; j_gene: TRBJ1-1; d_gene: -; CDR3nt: TGCGCCAGCAGTGAGTCCGGGGAGCACACTGAAGCTTTCTTT; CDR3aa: CASSESGEHTEAFF
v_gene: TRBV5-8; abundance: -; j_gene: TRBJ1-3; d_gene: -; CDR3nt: TGTGCCAGCAGCCCAGAAGACTCTGGAAACACCATATATTTT; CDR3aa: CASSPEDSGNTIYF
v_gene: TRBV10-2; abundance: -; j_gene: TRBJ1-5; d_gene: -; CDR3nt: TGCGCCAGCAGTGAAGGCCGTTGGTCAAATCAGCCCCAGCATTTT; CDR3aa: CASSEGRWSNQPQHF
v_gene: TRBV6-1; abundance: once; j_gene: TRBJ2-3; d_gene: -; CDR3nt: TGTGCCAGCAGTGAAAGTCTGCTGGATACGCAGTATTTT; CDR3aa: CASSESLLDTQYF
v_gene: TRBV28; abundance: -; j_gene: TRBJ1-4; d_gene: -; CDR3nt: TGTGCCAGCAGTTTAGTTAATCGGCAGAAACTGTTTTTT; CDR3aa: CASSLVNRQKLFF
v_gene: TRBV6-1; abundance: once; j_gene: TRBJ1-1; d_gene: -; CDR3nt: TGTGCCAGCAGTGAATTGGAGGGTCTAGAAGCTTTCTTT; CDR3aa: CASSELEGLEAFF
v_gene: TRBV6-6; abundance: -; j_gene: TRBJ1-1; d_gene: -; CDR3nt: TGTGCCAGCTGGAGTTACCGGGAAGCGGACACTGAAGCTTTCTTT; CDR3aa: CASWSYREADTEAFF
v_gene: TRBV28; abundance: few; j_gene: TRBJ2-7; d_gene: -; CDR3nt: TGTGCCAGCAGGCAGCCGGGACCCTTTGCCGAGCAGTACTTC; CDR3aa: CASRQPGPFAEQYF
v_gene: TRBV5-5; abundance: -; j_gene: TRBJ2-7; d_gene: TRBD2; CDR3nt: TGTGCCAGCAGCTTGGGGCTAGCGGGAGTCTTCTCCTACGAGCAGTACTTC; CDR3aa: CASSLGLAGVFSYEQYF